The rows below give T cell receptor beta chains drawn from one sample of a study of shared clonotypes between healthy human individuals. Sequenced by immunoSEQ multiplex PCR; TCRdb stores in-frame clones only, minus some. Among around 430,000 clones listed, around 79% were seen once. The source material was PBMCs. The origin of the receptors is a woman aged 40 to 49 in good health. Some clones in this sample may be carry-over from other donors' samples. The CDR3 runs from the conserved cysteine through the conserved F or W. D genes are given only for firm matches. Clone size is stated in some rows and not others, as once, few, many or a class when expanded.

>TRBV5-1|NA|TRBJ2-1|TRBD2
TGCGCCAGCGGACCTAGCGGGAGTCACAATGAGCAGTTCTTC
CASGPSGSHNEQFF
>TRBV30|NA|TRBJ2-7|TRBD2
TGTGCCTGGAGTCCAGGACTAGCGGGAGTTGAGCAGTACTTT
CAWSPGLAGVEQYF
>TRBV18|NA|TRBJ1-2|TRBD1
TGTGCCAGCTCACCTTACCCCGGGACAGGGGGCATAGACTATGGCTACACCTTC
CASSPYPGTGGIDYGYTF
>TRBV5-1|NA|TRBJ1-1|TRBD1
TGCGCCAGCAGATCCGGGACAGGGCTTGAAGCTTTCTTT
CASRSGTGLEAFF
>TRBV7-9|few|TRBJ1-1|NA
TGTGCCAGCAGCTTTGGGATGAACACTGAAGCTTTCTTT
CASSFGMNTEAFF
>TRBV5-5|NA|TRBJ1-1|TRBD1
TGTGCCAGCAGCCGACAGGGGATGAACACTGAAGCTTTCTTT
CASSRQGMNTEAFF
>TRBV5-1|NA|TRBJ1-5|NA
TGCGCCAGCAGCCAAGATACAGGAACTGGTCAGCCCCAGCATTTT
CASSQDTGTGQPQHF
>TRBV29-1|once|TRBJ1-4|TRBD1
TGCAGCGTTAGAGGGTACAGGGGGACTGAAAAACTGTTTTTT
CSVRGYRGTEKLFF
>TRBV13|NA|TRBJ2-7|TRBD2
TGTGCCAGCAGCCCTTCGGGACTAGGATCAACTGAGCAGTACTTC
CASSPSGLGSTEQYF
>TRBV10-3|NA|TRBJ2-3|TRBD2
TGTGCCATCAGTGCAGGACTAGCGGGAGGGATAGATACGCAGTATTTT
CAISAGLAGGIDTQYF
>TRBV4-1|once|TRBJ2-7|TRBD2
TGCGCCAGCAGCCTGGGCTTCGAAGGGAGGGTAATCTACGAGCAGTACTTC
CASSLGFEGRVIYEQYF
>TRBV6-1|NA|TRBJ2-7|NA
TGTGCCAGCAGTGACCAGACACCACCAACCTACGAGCAGTACTTC
CASSDQTPPTYEQYF
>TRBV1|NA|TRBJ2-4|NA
TGCACCAGCAGCCGTACTCGGGGTTTGTCGGCCAAAAACATTCAGTACTTC
CTSSRTRGLSAKNIQYF
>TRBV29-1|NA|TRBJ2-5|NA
TGCAGCGCATCCCCCTCGCAGGGGTCAGGCGAGACCCAGTACTTC
CSASPSQGSGETQYF
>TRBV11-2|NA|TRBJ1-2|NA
TGTGCCAGCAGCCAAAACAGCCGACCTTATGGCTACACCTTC
CASSQNSRPYGYTF
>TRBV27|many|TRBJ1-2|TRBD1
TGTGCCAGCAGTAACCCGGACAGGGGGATAGGCTACACCTTC
CASSNPDRGIGYTF
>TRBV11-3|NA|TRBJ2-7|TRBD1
TGTGCCAGCAGCACAGAAGCCCGGGACAGCTTGCACTTC
CASSTEARDSLHF
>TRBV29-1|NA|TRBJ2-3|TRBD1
TGCAGCGACATGGGACAGGGGAGCACAGATACGCAGTATTTT
CSDMGQGSTDTQYF
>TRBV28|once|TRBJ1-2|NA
TGTGCCAGCGCCGGGGGGGCCCTCTATGGCTACACCTTC
CASAGGALYGYTF
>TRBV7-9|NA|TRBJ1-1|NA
TGTGCCAGCAGCCTCGTTACGAACACTGAAGCTTTCTTT
CASSLVTNTEAFF
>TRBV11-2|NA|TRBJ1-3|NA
TGTGCCAGCAGCTTAGAGGGAAACACCATATATTTT
CASSLEGNTIYF
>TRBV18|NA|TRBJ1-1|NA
TGTGCCAGCTCACCAAGTCGAGGGAACACTGAAGCTTTCTTT
CASSPSRGNTEAFF
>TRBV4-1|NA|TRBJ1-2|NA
TGCGCCAGCAGCCAAGATTGGGGGGCAGGGCTTGAAAGTTGGGATGGCTACACCTTC
CASSQDWGAGLESWDGYTF
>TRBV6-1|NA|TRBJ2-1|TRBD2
TGTGCCAGCAGTGAAACCCCTAGCGGCTACAATGAGCAGTTCTTC
CASSETPSGYNEQFF
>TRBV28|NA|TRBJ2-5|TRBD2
TGTGCCAGCAGTTCTGGACTAGCGGGAGTCCGGGAGACCCAGTACTTC
CASSSGLAGVRETQYF
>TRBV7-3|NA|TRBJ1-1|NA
TGTGCCAGCAGCCGTACAGTGAACACTGAAGCTTTCTTT
CASSRTVNTEAFF
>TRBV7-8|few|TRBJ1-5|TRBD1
TGTGCCAGCAGCCTCCTCGGGACAGGCTTTGATTCTCAGCCCCAGCATTTT
CASSLLGTGFDSQPQHF
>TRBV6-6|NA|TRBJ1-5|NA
TGTGCCAGCAGTTACTCCGGGGAGGGGAGTCAGCCCCAGCATTTT
CASSYSGEGSQPQHF
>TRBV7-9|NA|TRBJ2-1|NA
TGTGCCAGCAGCGCCCGAGGCGTACGCGGGGTGGATGAGCAGTTCTTC
CASSARGVRGVDEQFF
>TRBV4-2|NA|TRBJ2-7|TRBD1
TGTGCCAGCAGCCGGGACAGGGATTACGAGCAGTACTTC
CASSRDRDYEQYF
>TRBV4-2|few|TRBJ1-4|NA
TGTGCCAGCAGCCGGTTCACTCAGGGGAGGGATGAAAAACTGTTTTTT
CASSRFTQGRDEKLFF
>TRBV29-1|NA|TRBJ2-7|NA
TGCAGCGTTGAAGTGAACACCGGGGGCGACGAGCAGTACTTC
CSVEVNTGGDEQYF
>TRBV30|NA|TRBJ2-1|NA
TGTGCCTGGAGTGTAGGGACCCGGTCCTACAATGAGCAGTTCTTC
CAWSVGTRSYNEQFF
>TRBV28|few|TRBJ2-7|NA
TGTGCCAGCAGTACCCCGACAGGGGCACGGGGGGCCTACGAGCAGTACTTC
CASSTPTGARGAYEQYF
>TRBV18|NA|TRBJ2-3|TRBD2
TGTGCCAGCTCACCGGGACTAGCGGGAAATACGCAGTATTTT
CASSPGLAGNTQYF
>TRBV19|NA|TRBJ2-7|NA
TGTGCCAGTAGTATAGATGGCAGTTCCTCCTACGAGCAGTACTTC
CASSIDGSSSYEQYF
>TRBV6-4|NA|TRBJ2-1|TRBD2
TGTGCCAGCAGTGACGAAGCGGGGGGCTACAATGAGCAGTTCTTC
CASSDEAGGYNEQFF
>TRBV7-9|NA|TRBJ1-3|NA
TGTGCCAGCAGCTTCGAATGGGCGGGGAACTCTGGAAACACCATATATTTT
CASSFEWAGNSGNTIYF
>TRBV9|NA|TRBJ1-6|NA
TGTGCCAGCAGCGTAGACCCGGTACGATCACCCCTCCACTTT
CASSVDPVRSPLHF
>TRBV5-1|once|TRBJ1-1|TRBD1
TGCGCCAGCAGGTCGACAGGGTTGATCACTGAAGCTTTCTTT
CASRSTGLITEAFF
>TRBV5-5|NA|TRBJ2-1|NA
TGTGCCAGCAGCTTCGAGGATCAAACCTACAATGAGCAGTTCTTC
CASSFEDQTYNEQFF
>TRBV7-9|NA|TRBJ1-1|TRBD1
TGTGCCAGCAGCGCGGGGACAGGGACGTTAACTTTCTTT
CASSAGTGTLTFF
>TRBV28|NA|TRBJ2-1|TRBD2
TGTGCCAGCAGTTTAGATGGGACTAGCGGGAATGAGCAGTTCTTC
CASSLDGTSGNEQFF
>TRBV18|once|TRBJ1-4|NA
TGTGCCAGCTCAGTTACAGAATTTTGGAATGAAAAACTGTTTTTT
CASSVTEFWNEKLFF
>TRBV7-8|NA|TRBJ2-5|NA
TGTGCCAGCAGCTTAGCGCCTAGCTTTGAGACCCAGTACTTC
CASSLAPSFETQYF
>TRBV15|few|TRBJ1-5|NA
TGTGCCACCAGCGCCGGCGGAATATCTAGCAATCAGCCCCAGCATTTT
CATSAGGISSNQPQHF
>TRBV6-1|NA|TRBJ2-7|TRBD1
TGTGCCAGCAGCGCAGGACAGGTGACTTCCTACGAGCAGTACTTC
CASSAGQVTSYEQYF
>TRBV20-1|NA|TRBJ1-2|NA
TGCAGTGCTAGCGGGCCGGGGGGCTACACCTTC
CSASGPGGYTF
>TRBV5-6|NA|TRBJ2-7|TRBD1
TGTGCCAGCAGCTTGGACAGGGGGTATTCCTACGAGCAGTACTTC
CASSLDRGYSYEQYF
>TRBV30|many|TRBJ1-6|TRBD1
TGTGCCTCCCGACAGGGGGTTTCCTATAATTCACCCCTCCACTTT
CASRQGVSYNSPLHF
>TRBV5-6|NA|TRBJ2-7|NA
TGTGCCAGCAGCCAAACTAGTAACGAGCAGTACTTC
CASSQTSNEQYF
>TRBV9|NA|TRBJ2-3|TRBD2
TGTGCCAGCAGCGTAGCGACAGGTCCCGGCCTAGCGGGAGGCACAGATACGCAGTATTTT
CASSVATGPGLAGGTDTQYF
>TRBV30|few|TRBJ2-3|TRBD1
TGTGCCTGGGGGAGGGGACAGGGGCCCGCAGATACGCAGTATTTT
CAWGRGQGPADTQYF
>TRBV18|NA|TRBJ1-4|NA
TGTGCCAGCTCAACGGACGGTAATGAAAAACTGTTTTTT
CASSTDGNEKLFF